This T cell receptor beta chain originates from a study of shared clonotypes between healthy human individuals. The wider study: The study used three CD4 naive, three CD4 memory, two CD8 naive and one CD8 memory plate per donor.

Only Caucasian adults living in Nashville, Tennessee served as donors. TCRdb's copy holds only in-frame clones and misses some; the assay was immunoSEQ multiplex PCR. The table has 150,000 to 200,000 clones, 65% to 80% seen once. The CDR3 has 16 residues. V was trimmed by 3 bases and J by 1 base, leaving 16 bases between them. The germline CDR1 and CDR2 sequences are MNHEY and SMNVEV (reference sequence). Study results and limitations: Around 4.7% of naive CD4 clonotypes were shared across a handful of donors.

Regarding this clone: Its target is not known.

The receptor comes from a man aged 30-40 years in good health. Material for sequencing was memory CD4+ T cells sorted from blood. Subset meaning: CD45RA-negative fraction. The rearrangement joins TRBV27 to TRBJ2-7; tentative D call: TRBD1 (5 bases). The CDR3: CASSFLAQGQSYEQYF. CDR3 in DNA: TGTGCCAGCAGTTTCCTCGCCCAGGGCCAATCCTACGAGCAGTACTTC.